The rows below give T cell receptor beta chains drawn from one sample of a study of shared clonotypes between healthy human individuals. The data were produced by immunoSEQ multiplex PCR, yet TCRdb's version contains in-frame clones alone and is incomplete. The sample has about 2.4 million clones, roughly 93% seen once. The sequenced sample was naive CD4+ T cells from PBMCs. Source of these receptors: a man younger than 35 in good health. Some clones in this sample may be carry-over from other donors' samples. Both conserved end residues are part of each CDR3. Each record gives: J gene, clone size, V gene, D gene, CDR3 DNA, CDR3 protein. D genes are given only for firm matches. Rows may omit the clone size; those that give it use once, few, many or a size class.

TRBJ2-3 | - | TRBV5-4 | - | TGTGCCAGCAGCCCTACTATAACAGATACGCAGTATTTT | CASSPTITDTQYF
TRBJ1-2 | - | TRBV14 | TRBD1 | TGTGCCAGCAGTCAATGGTCAACGGGACAGGCAACCTCTAACTATGGCTACACCTTC | CASSQWSTGQATSNYGYTF
TRBJ2-5 | - | TRBV28 | - | TGTGCCAGCAGTTTCGCGGGGGCTACGAAGACCCAGTACTTC | CASSFAGATKTQYF
TRBJ2-3 | - | TRBV15 | - | TGTGCCACCAGCATGCGGGTCGGTACGCAGTATTTT | CATSMRVGTQYF
TRBJ1-2 | - | TRBV7-6 | TRBD1 | TGTGCCAGCAGCCCTATAATGGACAGGGATTATGGCTACACCTTC | CASSPIMDRDYGYTF
TRBJ2-7 | - | TRBV28 | - | TGTGCCACCAGAACGGGGGGCGCCTACGAGCAGTACTTC | CATRTGGAYEQYF
TRBJ2-7 | - | TRBV6-6 | - | TGTGCCAGCAGTTACGAGAGTACCTACGAGCAGTACTTC | CASSYESTYEQYF
TRBJ2-3 | - | TRBV2 | - | TGTGCCAGCAGGGGTGATAGGACAGCGTTCACAGATACGCAGTATTTT | CASRGDRTAFTDTQYF
TRBJ2-5 | - | TRBV5-4 | - | TGTGCCAGCAGCTCCCCGAGGGGAGGGGGCGAGGAGACCCAGTACTTC | CASSSPRGGGEETQYF
TRBJ2-7 | - | TRBV30 | - | TGTGCCTGGAGTGACCCTGGACGGGGCGAGCAGTACTTC | CAWSDPGRGEQYF
TRBJ2-7 | - | TRBV5-4 | - | TGTGCCAGCAGCCCGGGACTGCCTTCAACCTACGAGCAGTACTTC | CASSPGLPSTYEQYF
TRBJ2-7 | - | TRBV25-1 | - | TGTGCCAGCAGGGACAGCCGCTCCTACGAGCAGTACTTC | CASRDSRSYEQYF
TRBJ1-3 | - | TRBV30 | - | TGTGCCTGGAGTGTAGTTCTAGGAGGATCTGGAAACACCATATATTTT | CAWSVVLGGSGNTIYF
TRBJ2-7 | - | TRBV11-2 | - | TGTGCCAGCAGCTTAGCACCGCCAAGCTCCTACGAGCAGTACTTC | CASSLAPPSSYEQYF
TRBJ2-6 | - | TRBV5-1 | - | TGCGCCAGCAGCTCTGCCCCCCGGGCTGGGGCCAACGTCCTGACTTTC | CASSSAPRAGANVLTF
TRBJ2-3 | - | TRBV9 | - | TGTGCCAGCAGCCTAGAACTAGAGAGAGATACGCAGTATTTT | CASSLELERDTQYF
TRBJ2-1 | few | TRBV5-1 | - | TGCGCCAGCAGCCCCTCCTACAATGAGCAGTTCTTC | CASSPSYNEQFF
TRBJ2-3 | - | TRBV5-1 | - | TGCGCCAGCAGCCCCGACTGGGGTAGCACAGATACGCAGTATTTT | CASSPDWGSTDTQYF
TRBJ2-1 | - | TRBV28 | - | TGTGCCAGCATAGGCGGATTAAGAAACAATGAGCAGTTCTTC | CASIGGLRNNEQFF
TRBJ2-7 | - | TRBV6-5 | - | TGTGCCAGCAGTTACTCGACAGGAGTCTACGAGCAGTACTTC | CASSYSTGVYEQYF
TRBJ2-1 | - | TRBV6-1 | - | TGTGCCAGCAGTAACAATGAGCAGTTCTTC | CASSNNEQFF
TRBJ2-3 | once | TRBV2 | - | TGTGCCAGCGGGAGGCCAGATACGCAGTATTTT | CASGRPDTQYF
TRBJ2-7 | - | TRBV11-2 | TRBD1 | TGTGCCAGCAGCTTAGCCGGACAGGGGTTTCGGGAGCAGTACTTC | CASSLAGQGFREQYF
TRBJ1-4 | - | TRBV5-1 | TRBD1 | TGCGCCAGCAGCTTGGTGACAGGGGGAGAAAAACTGTTTTTT | CASSLVTGGEKLFF
TRBJ2-7 | - | TRBV7-8 | - | TGTGCCAGCAGCTTAGTTTCGAGGAGTTCCTACGAGCAGTACTTC | CASSLVSRSSYEQYF
TRBJ1-1 | - | TRBV7-8 | - | TGTGCCAGCAGCTCAATTACCATGAACACTGAAGCTTTCTTT | CASSSITMNTEAFF
TRBJ2-7 | - | TRBV6-6 | - | TGTGCCAGCACGTTCTCCGGCAGTCCCTACGAGCAGTACTTC | CASTFSGSPYEQYF
TRBJ2-3 | - | TRBV5-1 | TRBD2 | TGCGCCAGCAGCGGACGACTAGCGGGATTCGCAGATACGCAGTATTTT | CASSGRLAGFADTQYF
TRBJ2-2 | once | TRBV11-2 | TRBD1 | TGTGCCAGCAGCTTGAACAGGGGACCAGGGACCGGGGAGCTGTTTTTT | CASSLNRGPGTGELFF
TRBJ2-7 | - | TRBV28 | TRBD2 | TGTGCCAGCCAGGGACTAGCGGGAGGTGACTCCTACGAGCAGTACTTC | CASQGLAGGDSYEQYF
TRBJ2-5 | - | TRBV4-1 | TRBD2 | TGCGCCAGCAGTAGCGGGACGTACCAAGAGACCCAGTACTTC | CASSSGTYQETQYF
TRBJ2-6 | - | TRBV7-3 | - | TGTGCCAGCAGCTTAAGTGCCTCGGGGGCCAACGTCCTGACTTTC | CASSLSASGANVLTF
TRBJ2-7 | - | TRBV7-9 | - | TGTGCCAGCAGCCAAGACCACGGCTACGAGCAGTACTTC | CASSQDHGYEQYF
TRBJ2-3 | - | TRBV30 | TRBD2 | TGTGCCGGTACCCCAGGGACTAGCGCAGATACGCAGTATTTT | CAGTPGTSADTQYF
TRBJ1-3 | once | TRBV7-6 | - | TGTGCCAGCAGCTTAGCGGCAAACTCTGGAAACACCATATATTTT | CASSLAANSGNTIYF
TRBJ1-2 | - | TRBV29-1 | - | TGCAGCCATATCCTTGCGGTGGGGGGGGACGGCGGCTACACCTTC | CSHILAVGGDGGYTF
TRBJ2-5 | - | TRBV7-2 | - | TGTGCCAGCAGCCCGTCCCCGACAGTTTCTGGCATACAGTACTTC | CASSPSPTVSGIQYF